The 32 T cell receptor beta chains reported below all come from one sample, sequenced in a study of blood T cells in healthy people across ages. The second PCR ran roughly 7 to 12 cycles with a sample-barcoded 5' primer and J-beta primers. TCRdb reprocessed the 5' RACE reads with MiXCR, giving one entry per CDR3 protein. The table shows about 580,000 distinct CDR3 sequences, with less than 60% occurring only once. The specimen sequenced was blood. The receptor set was obtained from a man older than 75 in good health.

This clonotype was picked up one time. This chain connects TRBV20-1 to TRBJ2-6; tentatively, D is TRBD1 (5 bases). Germline V gives CDR1 DFQATT, CDR2 SNEGSKA (reference sequence). Trimming removed 3 bases at V and 1 base at J, with 10 bases between. This CDR3 has 15 residues. CDR3 sequence: CSARKPGSGANVLTF. CDR3 nucleotide sequence: TGCAGTGCTAGGAAGCCAGGGTCTGGGGCCAACGTCCTGACTTTC.

V usage is TRBV12-3 or TRBV12-4 and J usage is TRBJ2-2; D unresolved. V was clipped by 5 bases and J by 3 bases, with 16 bases between them. CDR3 length: 16 amino acids. CDR3 sequence reads: CASSRSDKAYTGELFF. Written as DNA, the CDR3 is TGTGCCAGCAGTCGCTCCGACAAGGCATACACCGGGGAGCTGTTTTTT.

This clonotype showed up just a few times. The chain joins TRBV20-1 to TRBJ2-7, with 10 bases aligning to TRBD2. The germline V gene has CDR1 DFQATT and CDR2 SNEGSKA (reference sequence). The CDR3 runs 14 residues. Trimming at V came to 4 bases and at J to 5 bases, leaving 8 bases not matched to a gene. The CDR3, as DNA: TGCAGTGCTACTCCTAGCGGGAGTTCCAACGAGCAGTACTTC. It specifies CSATPSGSSNEQYF.

The gene calls are TRBV25-1 and TRBJ2-5; D may be TRBD2 (5 bases). Germline lookup yields CDR1 MGHDK and CDR2 SYGVNS. The CDR3 loop spans 12 amino acids. V gave up 6 bases and J gave up 5 bases, with 10 bases separating them. The CDR3: CASRAGEETQYF. CDR3 coding DNA: TGTGCCAGCAGGGCCGGGGAGGAGACCCAGTACTTC. Filled out from reference TRBV25-1 and TRBJ2-5, the complete variable domain reads EADIYQTPRYLVIGTGKKITLECSQTMGHDKMYWYQQDPGMELHLIHYSYGVNSTEKGDLSSESTVSRIRTEHFPLTLESARPSHTSQYLCASRAGEETQYFGPGTRLLVL.

The V call is TRBV5-6, the J call TRBJ2-7, with 10 bases fitting TRBD1. The CDR3 covers 16 residues. The germline V gene encodes CDR1 SGHDT and CDR2 YYEEEE. The ends lost 2 bases at V and 0 bases at J; junction bases unmatched: 5. This CDR3 is CASSFGTGASSYEQYF. The CDR3 DNA sequence: TGTGCCAGCAGCTTTGGGACAGGGGCGTCCTCCTACGAGCAGTACTTC.

In DNA form, the CDR3 reads TGCAGTGCTAGAGGTCGGGGTGGGTATGGCTACACCTTC. Its translation is CSARGRGGYGYTF. The rearrangement uses TRBV20-1 and TRBJ1-2; D ambiguous. V dropped 1 base and J dropped 5 bases, with 11 bases sitting between them. The CDR3 length is 13 residues. Germline CDR1 and CDR2: DFQATT and SNEGSKA (reference sequence).

The chain links TRBV20-1 to TRBJ1-5; D possibly corresponds to TRBD1 (6 bases). Germline-derived CDR1 and CDR2 are DFQATT and SNEGSKA (reference sequence). The CDR3 is 15 amino acids. Trimming took off 2 bases at V and 5 bases at J, with 16 bases between the two ends. The CDR3: CSARPVLRGHQPQHF. CDR3 DNA: TGCAGTGCTAGACCGGTTTTACGGGGGCATCAGCCCCAGCATTTT.

The J gene is TRBJ1-2, the V gene TRBV29-1, with unresolved D. Trimming left V 3 bases short and J 7 bases short, with 15 bases between. CDR3 length: 13 amino acids. CDR1 is SQVTM, CDR2 ANQGSEA, per germline. CDR3 residues: CSVEPETLSGYTF. The CDR3 bases are TGCAGCGTTGAGCCGGAGACATTGAGTGGCTACACCTTC.

The genes are TRBV7-2 and TRBJ2-1, with TRBD2 identical over 8 bases. The V segment lost 1 base and the J segment 8 bases; nucleotides outside the gene matches: 10. Germline V gene data show CDR1 as SGHTA and CDR2 as FQGNSA. The length of the CDR3 is 16 residues. The CDR3 bases are TGTGCCAGCAGCTTAGAACCGGGAGGGCCAGGGGATGAGCAGTTCTTC. Its translation is CASSLEPGGPGDEQFF.

V and J are TRBV9 and TRBJ2-1, with 9 bases aligning to TRBD2. The V gene end was trimmed by 0 bases and the J gene end by 8 bases; junction bases not matched to a gene: 9. Germline CDR1 reads SGDLS; CDR2 reads YYNGEE. The CDR3 runs 16 residues. CDR3 nucleotides: TGTGCCAGCAGCGTAGGGTCTGCGGGAGGGATCGATGAGCAGTTCTTC. This translates into CASSVGSAGGIDEQFF.

This clonotype appeared a few times. This chain links TRBV5-1 with TRBJ2-1; no definite D call. This CDR3 has 16 amino acids. Trimming removed 0 bases at V and 0 bases at J, with 10 bases between. Germline CDR1 SGHRS, CDR2 YFSETQ. The CDR3 DNA sequence: TGCGCCAGCAGCTTGGACCCCACCAGCTCCTACAATGAGCAGTTCTTC. Protein: CASSLDPTSSYNEQFF.

V is TRBV20-1 and J is TRBJ2-5; tentative D call: TRBD2 (7 bases). With 0 bases removed from V and 11 bases from J, the gap between germline ends came to 16 bases. The CDR3 consists of 13 residues. Germline values: CDR1 DFQATT, CDR2 SNEGSKA (reference sequence). The CDR3 protein is CSARDGGGPEQYF. CDR3 nucleotide sequence: TGCAGTGCTAGAGATGGGGGGGGGCCAGAACAGTACTTC.

The CDR3 DNA follows: TGTGCCAGCAGCCCGCAGGATGGTGAGCAGTTCTTC. As protein: CASSPQDGEQFF. The chain is built from TRBV9 and TRBJ2-1; D is ambiguous. Germline CDR1 and CDR2: SGDLS and YYNGEE. V was pared by 4 bases and J by 9 bases, with 11 bases between. The CDR3 length is 12 residues. Combining the CDR3 with reference TRBV9 and TRBJ2-1 gives the whole variable domain DSGVTQTPKHLITATGQRVTLRCSPRSGDLSVYWYQQSLDQGLQFLIQYYNGEERAKGNILERFSAQQFPDLHSELNLSSLELGDSALYFCASSPQDGEQFFGPGTRLTVL.

V gene TRBV29-1 combines with J gene TRBJ2-7; 9 positions agree with TRBD1. Germline-derived CDR1 and CDR2 are SQVTM and ANQGSEA. There are 13 residues in the CDR3. The V segment lost 4 bases and the J segment 2 bases; nucleotides outside the gene matches: 3. As DNA, the CDR3 is TGCAGCGTTGTGGGGACAGGGACCTACGAGCAGTACTTC. This codes for CSVVGTGTYEQYF.

Worth noting for this clonotype: Possible read error: a much larger clone is one base away. The chain joins TRBV29-1 to TRBJ2-7, with D tentatively TRBD1 (6 bases). V gave up 6 bases and J gave up 3 bases, with 18 bases separating them. Germline CDR1 reads SQVTM; CDR2 reads ANQGSEA. This CDR3 comprises 14 residues. CDR3 protein: CSVGRGIGNYEQYF. In DNA, the CDR3 is TGCAGCGTGGGAAGGGGGATAGGGAACTACGAGCAGTACTTC.

V usage is TRBV4-1 and J usage is TRBJ1-6; TRBD1 matches 7 bases. J was trimmed by 6 bases and V by 2 bases; bases with no gene match: 13. CDR1 is MGHRA, CDR2 YSYEKL, per germline. The CDR3 contains 18 residues. This chain's CDR3 is CASSQSSGRGTVNSPLHF. CDR3 nucleotides: TGCGCCAGCAGCCAAAGCAGCGGTAGGGGGACAGTTAATTCACCCCTCCACTTT.

This rearrangement joins TRBV11-2 to TRBJ2-3, with TRBD2 as a possible D gene (6 bases). The CDR3 is 15 residues long. The germline V gene has CDR1 SGHAT and CDR2 FQNNGV. The V end lost 5 bases, the J end lost 2 bases, and 14 bases lay between the germline ends. This CDR3 reads CASSPEGTFTDTQYF. For the CDR3, the DNA is TGTGCCAGCAGCCCAGAGGGGACTTTCACAGATACGCAGTATTTT.

In this sample, this clonotype turned up many times. This chain connects TRBV2 to TRBJ1-5, with unresolved D. The CDR3 runs 15 residues. Looked up from germline, CDR1 is SNHLY and CDR2 is FYNNEI. V lost 6 bases, J lost 6 bases, and 18 bases lay in between. The CDR3: CASSSDLLRGQPQHF. The CDR3 coding sequence is TGTGCCAGCAGCAGTGACCTCCTCAGAGGTCAGCCCCAGCATTTT.

CDR3 bases: TGCGCCAGCAGCATACCGGGACAGGCCTACGAGCAGTACTTC. Its translation: CASSIPGQAYEQYF. The rearrangement links TRBV5-1 to TRBJ2-7, with 8 nucleotides matching TRBD1. CDR1 SGHRS and CDR2 YFSETQ come from the germline V gene. With V trimmed by 4 bases and J by 2 bases, 5 bases remained unmatched. This CDR3 has 14 residues.

The V and J genes are TRBV5-1 and TRBJ2-1, with 8 bases matching TRBD2. The CDR3 extends over 15 amino acids. The germline V gene encodes CDR1 SGHRS and CDR2 YFSETQ. The trim removed 0 bases at V and 7 bases at J, leaving 6 bases unmatched. As DNA, the CDR3 is TGCGCCAGCAGCTTGGTACGAGCGGGGGAAAATGAGCAGTTCTTC. Amino acid sequence: CASSLVRAGENEQFF.

This chain links TRBV20-1 with TRBJ2-7; TRBD1 aligns across 8 bases. The CDR3 sequence is 15 residues long. J lost 3 bases, V lost 1 base, and 8 bases had no gene match. Looked up from germline, CDR1 is DFQATT and CDR2 is SNEGSKA (reference sequence). For the CDR3, the DNA is TGCAGTGCTAGAGGGGATACCGGGACAGGCTACGAGCAGTACTTC. This encodes CSARGDTGTGYEQYF.

In regard to this clonotype: Since a much larger clone is just one base distant, this may be a read error. DNA of the CDR3: TGTGCCAGCAGCTCGGACAGGGGCGACTATGGCTACACCTTC. As protein: CASSSDRGDYGYTF. This rearrangement joins TRBV7-9 to TRBJ1-2; 9 bases are a match to TRBD1. CDR3 size: 14 residues. Germline V gene lookup returns CDR1 SEHNR and CDR2 FQNEAQ (reference sequence). Germline trimming cut 4 bases from V and 3 bases from J; bases unmatched to any gene: 3.

This clonotype occurred once. The chain combines TRBV6-2 or TRBV6-3 with TRBJ2-1, with 11 bases aligning to TRBD2. CDR3 length: 14 amino acids. The ends lost 8 bases at V and 8 bases at J; junction bases unmatched: 8. Germline V CDR1 and CDR2: MNHEY, SVGEGT. This chain's CDR3 is CASEVAGGSYEQFF. DNA for the CDR3: TGTGCCAGCGAGGTAGCGGGGGGGTCTTATGAGCAGTTCTTC.

This clonotype was observed a few times. The chain is built from TRBV9 and TRBJ2-2; tentatively, D is TRBD2 (7 bases). This CDR3 spans 17 amino acids. Germline assignment: CDR1 SGDLS and CDR2 YYNGEE. Trimming shortened V by 2 bases and J by 4 bases, and 18 bases separated the two germline ends. This chain's CDR3 is CASSVTSAGAVTGELFF. The CDR3 nucleotides are TGTGCCAGCAGCGTCACCTCGGCGGGGGCGGTCACCGGGGAGCTGTTTTTT.

This sequence joins TRBV7-9 and TRBJ2-5, with D possibly matching TRBD2 (7 bases). V was cut by 5 bases and J by 10 bases, with 23 bases left in between. The CDR3 has 15 residues. Per the germline V gene, CDR1 is SEHNR and CDR2 is FQNEAQ (reference sequence). CDR3 sequence reads: CASSPDLAAGANQYF. CDR3 nucleotides: TGTGCCAGCAGCCCCGACCTAGCGGCGGGGGCCAACCAGTACTTC.

This clonotype has ten or more counts. The chain employs TRBV5-1 and TRBJ1-1; no firm D call. CDR1 SGHRS and CDR2 YFSETQ come from the germline V gene. The germline V and J ends were trimmed by 0 bases and 8 bases, with 17 bases remaining between them. The CDR3 contains 15 residues. This chain's CDR3 is CASSLGLGYRREAFF. The CDR3 region has the DNA TGCGCCAGCAGCTTGGGCCTGGGTTATCGGCGGGAAGCTTTCTTT.

This chain connects TRBV20-1 to TRBJ2-3; TRBD2 agrees at 8 bases. CDR3 length: 15 amino acids. Germline V gene lookup returns CDR1 DFQATT and CDR2 SNEGSKA (reference sequence). V lost 5 bases, J lost 5 bases, and 12 bases stayed unmatched. Here the CDR3 DNA reads TGCAGTGCTCACTCCCCGGGGGGGCAAATAGATACGCAGTATTTT. It yields the protein CSAHSPGGQIDTQYF.

The chain couples TRBV12-3 or TRBV12-4 to TRBJ1-1; tentative D call: TRBD1 (6 bases). V was cut by 6 bases and J by 0 bases, with 11 bases left in between. CDR3 size: 14 residues. CDR3 nucleotides: TGTGCCAGCAGCTCGGGACAAATGAACACTGAAGCTTTCTTT. Amino acids: CASSSGQMNTEAFF.

Note on this clonotype: Given a much more abundant clone one base away, this may be a read error. V and J are TRBV4-1 and TRBJ2-3; TRBD1 matches 11 bases. Germline V gene data show CDR1 as MGHRA and CDR2 as YSYEKL. The CDR3 is made up of 15 amino acids. Trimming at V came to 6 bases and at J to 4 bases, leaving 6 bases not matched to a gene. The CDR3 sequence: CASSRDRGTADTQYF. The CDR3 DNA reads as TGCGCCAGCAGTCGGGACAGGGGGACCGCAGATACGCAGTATTTT.

This chain connects TRBV5-1 to TRBJ2-3, with 11 nucleotides matching TRBD1. The junction had 6 bases not matched to a gene; V was cut back by 1 base and J by 5 bases. Germline loops: CDR1 SGHRS, CDR2 YFSETQ. CDR3 length equals 16 residues. Here the CDR3 reads CASSLSGQGAIDTQYF. The CDR3 bases are TGCGCCAGCAGCTTGTCAGGACAGGGGGCAATAGATACGCAGTATTTT.

The V call is TRBV7-2, the J call TRBJ2-5, with 14 bases identical to TRBD2. V lost 5 bases and J lost 4; bases outside the gene matches: 9. CDR3 length: 17 residues. Germline loops: CDR1 SGHTA, CDR2 FQGNSA. The CDR3 region is CASSRLAGGPLRETQYF. The DNA of the CDR3 is TGTGCCAGCAGCCGACTAGCGGGAGGGCCATTAAGAGAGACCCAGTACTTC.

V is TRBV7-9 and J is TRBJ2-1; TRBD1 matches at 7 bases. Germline CDR1 reads SEHNR; CDR2 reads FQNEAQ (reference sequence). With 2 bases clipped from V and 7 bases from J, the junction kept 8 bases outside the gene matches. The CDR3 extends over 15 amino acids. CDR3 coding DNA: TGTGCCAGCAGCTTATTAACAGGGGTTGGGAATGAGCAGTTCTTC. The encoded protein is CASSLLTGVGNEQFF.